Listed below are T cell receptor beta chains from one sample, sequenced in a study of response to subunit inactivated influenza vaccine. A single record per CDR3 protein comes from TCRdb applying MiXCR to the RT-PCR reads. The sample shows a few hundred thousand distinct CDR3 sequences, around 13% of them seen only once. The sequenced sample was PBMCs from blood, obtained 11 to 12 days after vaccination. These receptors all stem from a man aged 50 or older who received an inactivated influenza vaccine. CDR3s include the opening cysteine and the closing phenylalanine or tryptophan. Each record gives: V gene, J gene, clone size, D gene, CDR3 protein, CDR3 DNA. A D gene is named only where the DNA matches it firmly. The listing skips clone size in some rows; elsewhere it reads once, few, many or a size class.

V gene: TRBV6-2/TRBV6-3
J gene: TRBJ2-3
clone size: -
D gene: TRBD2
CDR3 protein: CASSWGLAEDTQYF
CDR3 DNA: TGTGCCAGCAGTTGGGGACTAGCAGAAGATACGCAGTATTTT

V gene: TRBV30
J gene: TRBJ2-1
clone size: -
D gene: -
CDR3 protein: CAWSLAGFDEQFF
CDR3 DNA: TGTGCCTGGAGTTTAGCAGGGTTCGATGAGCAGTTCTTC

V gene: TRBV7-3
J gene: TRBJ2-5
clone size: -
D gene: -
CDR3 protein: CASSLNPQETQYF
CDR3 DNA: TGTGCCAGCAGCTTAAACCCCCAAGAGACCCAGTACTTC

V gene: TRBV14
J gene: TRBJ2-1
clone size: -
D gene: TRBD2
CDR3 protein: CASSQVAGASTGQFF
CDR3 DNA: TGTGCCAGCAGCCAAGTTGCGGGAGCCTCTACCGGGCAGTTCTTC

V gene: TRBV30
J gene: TRBJ1-1
clone size: -
D gene: -
CDR3 protein: CAWNGGAEAFF
CDR3 DNA: TGTGCCTGGAACGGTGGGGCTGAAGCTTTCTTT

V gene: TRBV10-3
J gene: TRBJ1-1
clone size: -
D gene: -
CDR3 protein: CAISERLNLNTEAFF
CDR3 DNA: TGTGCCATCAGTGAGAGGCTCAATTTGAACACTGAAGCTTTCTTT

V gene: TRBV28
J gene: TRBJ2-5
clone size: -
D gene: TRBD2
CDR3 protein: CASSPTSGAILGRQETQYF
CDR3 DNA: TGTGCCAGCAGCCCAACTAGCGGGGCGATATTGGGGAGGCAAGAGACCCAGTACTTC

V gene: TRBV7-2
J gene: TRBJ1-2
clone size: few
D gene: -
CDR3 protein: CASSPDIYGYTF
CDR3 DNA: TGTGCCAGCAGCCCCGATATCTATGGCTACACCTTC

V gene: TRBV7-6
J gene: TRBJ2-7
clone size: few
D gene: -
CDR3 protein: CASSKSQGYEQYF
CDR3 DNA: TGTGCCAGCAGCAAATCCCAAGGCTACGAGCAGTACTTC

V gene: TRBV25-1
J gene: TRBJ1-6
clone size: -
D gene: -
CDR3 protein: CASSPHGFYNSPLHF
CDR3 DNA: TGTGCCAGCAGTCCCCACGGATTCTATAATTCACCCCTCCACTTT

V gene: TRBV12-3/TRBV12-4
J gene: TRBJ2-5
clone size: few
D gene: -
CDR3 protein: CASSPALGNRQETQYF
CDR3 DNA: TGTGCCAGCAGCCCCGCCCTGGGAAACCGTCAAGAGACCCAGTACTTC